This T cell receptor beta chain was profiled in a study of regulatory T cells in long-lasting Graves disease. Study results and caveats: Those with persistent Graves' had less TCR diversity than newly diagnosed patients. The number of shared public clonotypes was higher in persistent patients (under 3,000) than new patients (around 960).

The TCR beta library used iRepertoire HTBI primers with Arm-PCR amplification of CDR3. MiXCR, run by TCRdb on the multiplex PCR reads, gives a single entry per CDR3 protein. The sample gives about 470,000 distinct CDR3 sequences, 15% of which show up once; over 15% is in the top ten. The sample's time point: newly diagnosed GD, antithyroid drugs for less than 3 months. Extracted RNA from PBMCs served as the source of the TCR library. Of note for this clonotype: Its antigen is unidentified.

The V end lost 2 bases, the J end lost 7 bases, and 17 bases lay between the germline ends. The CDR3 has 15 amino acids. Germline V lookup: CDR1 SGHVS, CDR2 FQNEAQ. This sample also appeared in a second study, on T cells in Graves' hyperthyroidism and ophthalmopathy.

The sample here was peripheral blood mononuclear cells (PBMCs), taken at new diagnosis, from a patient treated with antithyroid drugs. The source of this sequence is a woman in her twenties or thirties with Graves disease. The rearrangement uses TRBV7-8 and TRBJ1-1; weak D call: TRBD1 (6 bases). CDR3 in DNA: TGTGCCAGCAGCTTAACCCCTGACAGGACGATTGAAGCTTTCTTT. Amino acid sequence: CASSLTPDRTIEAFF. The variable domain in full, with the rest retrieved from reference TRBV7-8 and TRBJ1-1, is GAGVSQSPRYKVAKRGQDVALRCDPISGHVSLFWYQQALGQGPEFLTYFQNEAQLDKSGLPSDRFFAERPEGSVSTLKIQRTQQEDSAVYLCASSLTPDRTIEAFFGQGTRLTVV.